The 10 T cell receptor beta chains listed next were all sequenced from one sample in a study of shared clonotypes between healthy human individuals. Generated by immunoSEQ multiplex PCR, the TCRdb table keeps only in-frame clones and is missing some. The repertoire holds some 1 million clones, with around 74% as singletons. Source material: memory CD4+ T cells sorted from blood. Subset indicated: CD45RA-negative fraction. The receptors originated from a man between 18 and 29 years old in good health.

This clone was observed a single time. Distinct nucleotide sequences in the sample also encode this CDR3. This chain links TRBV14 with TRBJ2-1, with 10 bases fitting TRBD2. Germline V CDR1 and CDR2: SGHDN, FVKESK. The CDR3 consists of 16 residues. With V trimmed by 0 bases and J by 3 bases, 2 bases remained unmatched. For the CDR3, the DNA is TGTGCCAGCAGCCAAGAGAGCGGGGGGGGCTACAATGAGCAGTTCTTC. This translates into CASSQESGGGYNEQFF.

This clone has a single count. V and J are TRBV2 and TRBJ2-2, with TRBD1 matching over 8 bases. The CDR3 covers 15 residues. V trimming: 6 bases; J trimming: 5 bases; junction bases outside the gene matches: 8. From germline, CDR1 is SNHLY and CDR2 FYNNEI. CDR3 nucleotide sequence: TGTGCCAGCAGGACCGGACAGGGTACGACCGGGGAGCTGTTTTTT. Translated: CASRTGQGTTGELFF.

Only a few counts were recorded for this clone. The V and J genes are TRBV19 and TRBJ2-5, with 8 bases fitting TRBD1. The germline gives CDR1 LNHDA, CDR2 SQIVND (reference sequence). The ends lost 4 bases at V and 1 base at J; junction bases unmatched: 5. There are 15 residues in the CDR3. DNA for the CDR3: TGTGCCAGTAGTAGCCAGGGGGCCCCCCAAGAGACCCAGTACTTC. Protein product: CASSSQGAPQETQYF.

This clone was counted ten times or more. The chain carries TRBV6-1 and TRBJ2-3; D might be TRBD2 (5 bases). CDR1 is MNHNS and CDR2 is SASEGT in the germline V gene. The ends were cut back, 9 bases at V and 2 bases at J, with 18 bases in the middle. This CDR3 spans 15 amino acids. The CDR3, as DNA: TGTGCCAGTAGAGGGAGCGGAGGCGCCACAGATACGCAGTATTTT. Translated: CASRGSGGATDTQYF.

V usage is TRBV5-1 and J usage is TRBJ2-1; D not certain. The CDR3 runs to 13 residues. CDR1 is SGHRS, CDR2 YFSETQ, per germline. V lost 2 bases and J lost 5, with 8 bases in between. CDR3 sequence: CASSFGRNNEQFF. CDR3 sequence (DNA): TGCGCCAGCAGCTTCGGCAGAAACAATGAGCAGTTCTTC.

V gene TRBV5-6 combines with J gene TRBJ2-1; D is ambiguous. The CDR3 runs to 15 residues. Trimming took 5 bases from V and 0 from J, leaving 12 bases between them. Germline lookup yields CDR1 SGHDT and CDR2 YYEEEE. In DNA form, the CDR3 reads TGTGCCAGCAGATACCCCAAGAGCTCCTACAATGAGCAGTTCTTC. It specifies CASRYPKSSYNEQFF.

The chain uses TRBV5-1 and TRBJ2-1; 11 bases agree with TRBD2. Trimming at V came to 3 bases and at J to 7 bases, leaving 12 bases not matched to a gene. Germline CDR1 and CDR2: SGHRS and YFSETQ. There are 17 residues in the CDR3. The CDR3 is CASSSQMLAGGHNEQFF. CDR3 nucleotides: TGCGCCAGCAGCTCCCAAATGTTAGCGGGGGGGCATAATGAGCAGTTCTTC.

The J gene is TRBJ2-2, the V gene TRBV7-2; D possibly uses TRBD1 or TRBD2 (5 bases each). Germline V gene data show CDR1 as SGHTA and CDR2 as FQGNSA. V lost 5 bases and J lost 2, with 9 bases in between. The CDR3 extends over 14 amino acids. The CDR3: CASSRDHNTGELFF. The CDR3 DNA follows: TGTGCCAGCAGCCGGGACCATAACACCGGGGAGCTGTTTTTT. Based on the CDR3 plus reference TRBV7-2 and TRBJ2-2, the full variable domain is GAGVSQSPSNKVTEKGKDVELRCDPISGHTALYWYRQSLGQGLEFLIYFQGNSAPDKSGLPSDRFSAERTGGSVSTLTIQRTQQEDSAVYLCASSRDHNTGELFFGEGSRLTVL.

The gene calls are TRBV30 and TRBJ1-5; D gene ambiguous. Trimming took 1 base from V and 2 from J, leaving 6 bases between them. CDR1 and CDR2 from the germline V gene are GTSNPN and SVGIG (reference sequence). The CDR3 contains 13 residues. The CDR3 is CAWSDGGNQPQHF. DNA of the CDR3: TGTGCCTGGAGTGATGGGGGCAATCAGCCCCAGCATTTT.

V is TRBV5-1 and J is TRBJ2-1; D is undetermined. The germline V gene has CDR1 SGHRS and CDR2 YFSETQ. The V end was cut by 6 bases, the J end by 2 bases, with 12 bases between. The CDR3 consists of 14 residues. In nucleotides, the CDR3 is TGCGCCAGCACCCCACAGAACCCCTACAATGAGCAGTTCTTC. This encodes CASTPQNPYNEQFF.